A single sample gave rise to the 4 T cell receptor beta chains below, sequenced in a study of T cell repertoires in cytomegalovirus infection. TCRdb processed the reads anew with MiXCR; each CDR3 protein has one entry. The sample has around 130,000 distinct CDR3 sequences, 7.5% to 9% seen once. Sequencing input: PBMCs. The receptors here all came from a human donor in good health (CMV status not recorded). Some clones in this sample may be carry-over from other donors' samples.

This clonotype was detected many times. The chain recombines TRBV3-1 with TRBJ2-2, with D unresolved. V was pared by 1 base and J by 0 bases, with 3 bases between. Germline CDR1 and CDR2: LGHDT and YNNKEL (reference sequence). This CDR3 is 14 amino acids long. Here the CDR3 DNA reads TGTGCCAGCAGCCAAGTCGCGAACACCGGGGAGCTGTTTTTT. Translating gives CASSQVANTGELFF. The full variable domain, in which reference TRBV3-1 and TRBJ2-2 provide the parts outside the CDR3, is DTAVSQTPKYLVTQMGNDKSIKCEQNLGHDTMYWYKQDSKKFLKIMFSYNNKELIINETVPNRFSPKSPDKAHLNLHINSLELGDSAVYFCASSQVANTGELFFGEGSRLTVL.

This clonotype was found many times. The chain is built from TRBV2 and TRBJ2-7; TRBD1 matches at 9 bases. This CDR3 spans 13 amino acids. The V and J ends lost 5 bases and 7 bases, in that order; junction bases with no gene match: 6. The germline CDR1 and CDR2 sequences are SNHLY and FYNNEI. CDR3 DNA sequence: TGTGCCAGCAGTACCGGGACAGGGAAAGAGCAGTACTTC. Translated: CASSTGTGKEQYF.

This clonotype was counted many times. The CDR3 here is CASSLAGRDEKLFF. CDR3 bases: TGTGCCAGCAGTTTGGCAGGGAGAGACGAAAAACTGTTTTTT. The V call is TRBV28, the J call TRBJ1-4, with D perhaps matching TRBD1 (5 bases). The CDR3 extends over 14 amino acids. V gave up 3 bases and J gave up 8 bases, with 13 bases separating them. The V gene's germline CDR1 is MDHEN and CDR2 SYDVKM.

Remarks on this clonotype: This may be a read error: a much more frequent sequence differs by one nucleotide. The chain links TRBV10-3 to TRBJ2-2, with D uncertain. CDR1 is ENHRY, CDR2 SYGVKD, per germline. With 3 bases removed from V and 2 bases from J, the gap between germline ends came to 10 bases. CDR3 length equals 15 residues. CDR3 bases: TGTGCCATCAGTGATAGTACGACAAACACCGGGGAGCTGTTTTTT. It specifies CAISDSTTNTGELFF.